The rows below give T cell receptor beta chains drawn from one sample of a study of cytomegalovirus exposure and HLA in healthy donors. Profiling relied on immunoSEQ multiplex PCR, and the TCRdb table lists in-frame clones only, not all of them. The sample consists of 140,000 to 150,000 clones, roughly 70% of them appearing once. Input material: PBMCs. These receptors all stem from a man aged 30 to 45 in good health and CMV-seronegative. Each CDR3 is given with its conserved first and last residue. Each record gives: V gene, J gene, clone size, D gene, CDR3 protein, CDR3 DNA. The D gene is left open where the match is weak. Clone size is shown for a subset of rows, as once, few, many or a class of expanded clone.

TRBV28	TRBJ2-7	once	.	CASSPWSAVSYEQYF	TGTGCCAGCAGCCCTTGGTCCGCAGTGTCCTACGAGCAGTACTTC
TRBV30	TRBJ1-4	.	TRBD1	CAWSRQGHQNEKLFF	TGTGCCTGGAGTAGACAGGGACACCAGAATGAAAAACTGTTTTTT
TRBV2	TRBJ1-4	.	.	CASSEKEATNEKLFF	TGTGCCAGCAGTGAAAAAGAGGCAACTAATGAAAAACTGTTTTTT
TRBV7-8	TRBJ2-7	.	TRBD2	CASSWTSGSEQYF	TGTGCCAGCAGCTGGACTAGCGGGAGCGAGCAGTACTTC
TRBV19	TRBJ2-7	many	TRBD2	CASSLAGGPGEQYF	TGTGCCAGTAGTCTAGCGGGAGGGCCGGGGGAGCAGTACTTC
TRBV5-1	TRBJ2-7	few	.	CASSSEAGYEQYF	TGCGCCAGCAGCTCGGAGGCGGGCTACGAGCAGTACTTC
TRBV7-6	TRBJ2-2	.	.	CASSSQPGHPKIPGELFF	TGTGCCAGCAGCTCCCAGCCGGGACACCCTAAAATCCCCGGGGAGCTGTTTTTT
TRBV28	TRBJ2-1	.	TRBD1	CASSFPGQAYNEQFF	TGTGCCAGCAGTTTTCCGGGACAGGCATACAATGAGCAGTTCTTC
TRBV6-5	TRBJ2-3	few	.	CASMGGVHVDTQYF	TGTGCCAGCATGGGGGGAGTTCACGTAGATACGCAGTATTTT
TRBV27	TRBJ1-1	.	.	CASSPWPNTEAFF	TGTGCCAGCAGTCCCTGGCCCAACACTGAAGCTTTCTTT
TRBV19	TRBJ2-3	.	.	CASSIIYGGLSTDTQYF	TGTGCCAGTAGTATAATCTACGGGGGGCTGAGCACAGATACGCAGTATTTT
TRBV5-1	TRBJ2-1	.	TRBD2	CASRLSGSSYNEQFF	TGCGCCAGCCGCCTTAGCGGGAGCTCCTACAATGAGCAGTTCTTC
TRBV6-1	TRBJ2-7	.	.	CASSRERETYEQYF	TGTGCCAGCAGCCGTGAACGGGAAACCTACGAGCAGTACTTC
TRBV7-9	TRBJ2-2	.	TRBD1	CASSSTDRPVSLPGELFF	TGTGCCAGCAGCTCCACGGACAGGCCGGTATCTCTCCCCGGGGAGCTGTTTTTT
TRBV27	TRBJ1-2	.	.	CASSPYTPRPGVGNYGYTF	TGTGCCAGCAGTCCATATACCCCAAGGCCAGGGGTTGGAAACTATGGCTACACCTTC
TRBV5-5	TRBJ2-2	.	TRBD1	CASSRSTGGTGELFF	TGTGCCAGCAGCAGGTCCACAGGGGGCACCGGGGAGCTGTTTTTT
TRBV27	TRBJ2-1	.	TRBD1	CASSFMDRAYNEQFF	TGTGCCAGCAGTTTTATGGACAGGGCCTACAATGAGCAGTTCTTC
TRBV5-4	TRBJ2-3	.	.	CASSLRVAEDTQYF	TGTGCCAGCAGCTTGCGAGTAGCGGAGGATACGCAGTATTTT
TRBV4-1	TRBJ1-1	few	.	CASSQDSPGGEAFF	TGCGCCAGCAGCCAAGACTCCCCGGGGGGGGAAGCTTTCTTT
TRBV28	TRBJ1-6	.	.	CASSLGVFLSSYNSPLHF	TGTGCCAGCAGTTTAGGAGTCTTCTTGAGCTCCTATAATTCACCCCTCCACTTT
TRBV9	TRBJ2-7	.	.	CASSVGGLSSYEQYF	TGTGCCAGCAGCGTCGGGGGGCTGAGCTCCTACGAGCAGTACTTC
TRBV27	TRBJ2-7	few	TRBD1	CASSEADRDEQYF	TGTGCCAGCAGTGAGGCCGACAGGGACGAGCAGTACTTC
TRBV4-1	TRBJ2-7	.	.	CASSQVSGAYEQYF	TGCGCCAGCAGCCAAGTTAGCGGCGCCTACGAGCAGTACTTC
TRBV9	TRBJ2-5	few	TRBD1	CASSVGQGIGEETQYF	TGTGCCAGCAGCGTCGGACAGGGGATAGGGGAAGAGACCCAGTACTTC
TRBV27	TRBJ1-5	.	.	CASSLGRGDQPQHF	TGTGCCAGCAGTTTAGGGAGGGGCGATCAGCCCCAGCATTTT
TRBV7-8	TRBJ2-5	few	TRBD1	CASSQFDREETQYF	TGTGCCAGCAGCCAATTCGACAGGGAAGAGACCCAGTACTTC
TRBV15	TRBJ2-7	.	.	CAARGGSYEQYF	TGTGCCGCCAGGGGTGGGAGTTACGAGCAGTACTTC
TRBV6-6	TRBJ1-5	.	.	CASSSRLGHSNQPQHF	TGTGCCAGCAGTTCGCGGCTCGGTCATAGCAATCAGCCCCAGCATTTT
TRBV28	TRBJ1-4	.	TRBD1	CASSLHTGTGDEKLFF	TGTGCCAGCAGTTTACATACCGGGACAGGGGACGAAAAACTGTTTTTT
TRBV19	TRBJ2-1	.	TRBD2	CAIKGTSGSIYNEQFF	TGTGCCATTAAAGGGACTAGCGGGAGTATTTACAATGAGCAGTTCTTC
TRBV18	TRBJ1-6	.	.	CASSPGGEGSPLHF	TGTGCCAGCTCACCTGGGGGCGAGGGTTCACCCCTCCACTTT
TRBV19	TRBJ1-1	.	.	CASSYGGRANTEAFF	TGTGCCAGTAGTTATGGAGGGAGGGCGAACACTGAAGCTTTCTTT
TRBV6-5	TRBJ2-2	.	.	CASAREAGELFF	TGTGCCAGCGCGAGGGAGGCCGGGGAGCTGTTTTTT
TRBV11-3	TRBJ2-5	.	TRBD1	CASSGGQAQETQYF	TGTGCCAGCAGCGGAGGACAGGCACAAGAGACCCAGTACTTC
TRBV30	TRBJ2-1	.	.	CAWSKVAASYNEQFF	TGTGCCTGGAGTAAAGTAGCGGCCTCCTACAATGAGCAGTTCTTC
TRBV28	TRBJ2-4	few	TRBD1	CASLLQGARRAKNIQYF	TGTGCCAGCCTTCTACAGGGGGCCCGTAGGGCCAAAAACATTCAGTACTTC
TRBV19	TRBJ1-4	.	.	CASTPPRGKLFF	TGTGCCAGTACCCCCCCTAGGGGAAAACTGTTTTTT
TRBV7-2	TRBJ2-7	few	TRBD2	CASSLGTINEQYF	TGTGCCAGCAGCCTCGGGACTATTAACGAGCAGTACTTC
TRBV5-1	TRBJ2-7	few	.	CASSLGPGSYEQYF	TGCGCCAGCAGCTTGGGGCCTGGCTCCTACGAGCAGTACTTC
TRBV30	TRBJ2-3	.	TRBD2	CAWRGISGGPTFTDTQYF	TGTGCCTGGAGGGGTATTAGCGGGGGCCCAACTTTCACAGATACGCAGTATTTT
TRBV19	TRBJ2-5	.	.	CASSIGRKQETQYF	TGTGCCAGTAGTATAGGGAGGAAACAAGAGACCCAGTACTTC
TRBV19	TRBJ1-4	few	.	CASGGREEEKLFF	TGTGCCAGCGGAGGTAGGGAGGAAGAAAAACTGTTTTTT
TRBV7-7	TRBJ2-2	.	.	CASSLGGAGTGELFF	TGTGCCAGCAGCTTAGGAGGTGCGGGCACCGGGGAGCTGTTTTTT
TRBV27	TRBJ2-5	few	TRBD2	CASSLSGTSGLKTQYF	TGTGCCAGCAGCCTTTCGGGGACTAGCGGGTTAAAGACCCAGTACTTC
TRBV19	TRBJ1-1	once	.	CATLPGGAGKNTEAFF	TGTGCCACCCTGCCGGGGGGCGCGGGTAAGAACACTGAAGCTTTCTTT
TRBV5-1	TRBJ2-5	.	TRBD2	CASRGGLAPTQQETQYF	TGCGCCAGCAGAGGTGGACTAGCACCAACTCAACAAGAGACCCAGTACTTC
TRBV2	TRBJ1-1	.	TRBD1	CASSPGQGFGAFF	TGTGCCAGCAGCCCGGGACAGGGTTTCGGAGCTTTCTTT
TRBV11-2	TRBJ2-7	.	TRBD1	CASSLGDSSYEQYF	TGTGCCAGCAGCTTAGGGGACAGTTCCTACGAGCAGTACTTC
TRBV6-6	TRBJ2-1	.	TRBD1	CASSSDRDHSYNEQFF	TGTGCCAGCAGTTCAGACAGGGATCACTCCTACAATGAGCAGTTCTTC
TRBV30	TRBJ2-4	.	TRBD2	CAWSVLAGGGDSQYF	TGTGCCTGGAGTGTACTAGCGGGAGGGGGCGACAGTCAGTACTTC
TRBV9	TRBJ1-1	.	.	CASSPQGQNTEAFF	TGTGCCAGCAGCCCACAAGGACAGAACACTGAAGCTTTCTTT
TRBV7-9	TRBJ1-4	.	TRBD1	CASSSGTGATNEKLFF	TGTGCCAGCAGCTCTGGGACAGGGGCAACTAATGAAAAACTGTTTTTT
TRBV4-2	TRBJ1-1	.	.	CASSQVEGGQTEAFF	TGTGCCAGCAGCCAAGTCGAGGGCGGACAGACTGAAGCTTTCTTT
TRBV11-2	TRBJ2-7	.	TRBD2	CASSARAGTSGYEQYF	TGTGCCAGCAGCGCCCGTGCCGGGACTAGCGGCTACGAGCAGTACTTC
TRBV10-2	TRBJ2-7	.	.	CASKDSYYEQYF	TGCGCCAGCAAAGACAGTTACTACGAGCAGTACTTC
TRBV2	TRBJ1-2	.	TRBD1	CASRGTDFYGYTF	TGTGCCAGCAGAGGGACAGACTTCTATGGCTACACCTTC
TRBV11-2	TRBJ2-2	few	.	CASPDSAGELFF	TGTGCCAGCCCTGATTCGGCCGGGGAGCTGTTTTTT
TRBV28	TRBJ1-6	few	TRBD1	CASRGTGEEPLHF	TGTGCCAGCAGGGGGACAGGGGAAGAGCCCCTCCACTTT
TRBV5-1	TRBJ1-1	few	.	CASSLDQGYTEAFF	TGCGCCAGCAGCTTGGACCAGGGCTACACTGAAGCTTTCTTT